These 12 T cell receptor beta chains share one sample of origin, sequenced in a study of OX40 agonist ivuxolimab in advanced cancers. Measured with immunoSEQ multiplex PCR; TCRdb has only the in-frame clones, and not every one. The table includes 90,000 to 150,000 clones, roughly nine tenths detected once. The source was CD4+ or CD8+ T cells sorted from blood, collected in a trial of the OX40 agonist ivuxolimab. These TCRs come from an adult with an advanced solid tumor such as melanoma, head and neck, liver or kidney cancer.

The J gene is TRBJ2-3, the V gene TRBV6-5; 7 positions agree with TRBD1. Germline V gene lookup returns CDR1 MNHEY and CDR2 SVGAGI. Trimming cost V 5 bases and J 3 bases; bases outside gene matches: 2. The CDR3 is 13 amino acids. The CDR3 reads CASSNRGTDTQYF. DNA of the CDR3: TGTGCCAGCAGTAACAGGGGAACAGATACGCAGTATTTT.

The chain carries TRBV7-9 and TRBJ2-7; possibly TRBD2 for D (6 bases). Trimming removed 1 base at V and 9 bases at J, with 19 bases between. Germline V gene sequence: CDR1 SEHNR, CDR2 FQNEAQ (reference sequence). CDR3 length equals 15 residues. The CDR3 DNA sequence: TGTGCCAGCAGCTTAGATCTTGGCGGGGCTTTAACGCAGTACTTC. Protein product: CASSLDLGGALTQYF.

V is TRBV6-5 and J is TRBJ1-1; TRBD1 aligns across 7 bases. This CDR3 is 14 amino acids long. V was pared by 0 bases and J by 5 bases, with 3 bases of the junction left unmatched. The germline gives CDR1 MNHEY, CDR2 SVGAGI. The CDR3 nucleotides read TGTGCCAGCAGTTACTCCAGGGACAGTACTGAAGCTTTCTTT. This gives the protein CASSYSRDSTEAFF.

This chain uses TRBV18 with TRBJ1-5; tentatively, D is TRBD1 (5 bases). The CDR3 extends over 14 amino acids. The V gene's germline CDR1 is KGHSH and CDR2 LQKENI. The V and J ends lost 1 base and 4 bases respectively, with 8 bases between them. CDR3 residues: CASSPQGPNQPQHF. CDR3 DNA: TGTGCCAGCTCACCACAGGGGCCTAATCAGCCCCAGCATTTT. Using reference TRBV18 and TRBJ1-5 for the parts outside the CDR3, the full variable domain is NAGVMQNPRHLVRRRGQEARLRCSPMKGHSHVYWYRQLPEEGLKFMVYLQKENIIDESGMPKERFSAEFPKEGPSILRIQQVVRGDSAAYFCASSPQGPNQPQHFGDGTRLSIL.

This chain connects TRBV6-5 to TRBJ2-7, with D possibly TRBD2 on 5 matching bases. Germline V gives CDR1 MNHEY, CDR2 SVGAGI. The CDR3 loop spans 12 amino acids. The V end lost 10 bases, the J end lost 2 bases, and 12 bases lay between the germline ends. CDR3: CATIGSTYEQYF. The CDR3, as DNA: TGTGCCACTATAGGGAGTACCTACGAGCAGTACTTC.

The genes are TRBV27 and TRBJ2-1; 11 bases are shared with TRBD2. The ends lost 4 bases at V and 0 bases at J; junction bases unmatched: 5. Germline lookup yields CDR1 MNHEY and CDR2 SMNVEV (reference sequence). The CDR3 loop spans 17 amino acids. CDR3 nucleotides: TGTGCCAGCAGTTATCTAGCGGGGGGCCCCTCCTACAATGAGCAGTTCTTC. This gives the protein CASSYLAGGPSYNEQFF.

The CDR3 nucleotides read TGCGCCAGCAGCCCTTCCGGGGAGCTGTTTTTT. Translating gives CASSPSGELFF. The rearrangement links TRBV5-1 to TRBJ2-2; no definite D call. Deletions cut 4 bases from V and 6 bases from J, with 4 bases between. Germline V gene data show CDR1 as SGHRS and CDR2 as YFSETQ. This CDR3 has 11 residues. Together with reference TRBV5-1 and TRBJ2-2, the CDR3 gives the full variable domain: KAGVTQTPRYLIKTRGQQVTLSCSPISGHRSVSWYQQTPGQGLQFLFEYFSETQRNKGNFPGRFSGRQFSNSRSEMNVSTLELGDSALYLCASSPSGELFFGEGSRLTVL.

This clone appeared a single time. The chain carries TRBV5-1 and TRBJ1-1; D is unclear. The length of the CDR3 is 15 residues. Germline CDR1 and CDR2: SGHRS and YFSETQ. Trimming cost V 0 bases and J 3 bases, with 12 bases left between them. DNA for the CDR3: TGCGCCAGCAGCTTGGATCCGGGAGAGGACACTGAAGCTTTCTTT. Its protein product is CASSLDPGEDTEAFF.

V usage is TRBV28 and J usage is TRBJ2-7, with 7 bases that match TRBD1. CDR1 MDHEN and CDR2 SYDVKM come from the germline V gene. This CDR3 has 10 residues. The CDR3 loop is CATGSYEQYF. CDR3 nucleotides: TGTGCGACAGGGTCCTACGAGCAGTACTTC.

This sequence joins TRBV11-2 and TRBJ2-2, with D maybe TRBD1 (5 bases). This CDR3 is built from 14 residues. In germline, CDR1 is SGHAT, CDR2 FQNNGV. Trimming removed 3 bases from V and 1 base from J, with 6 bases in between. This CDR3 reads CASSFQGNTGELFF. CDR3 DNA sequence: TGTGCCAGCAGCTTCCAGGGGAACACCGGGGAGCTGTTTTTT.

CDR3 sequence reads: CASSYSDSNRNTIYF. In DNA form, the CDR3 reads TGTGCCAGCAGTTACTCTGACAGCAACCGAAACACCATATATTTT. The rearrangement uses TRBV6-6 and TRBJ1-3, with D possibly matching TRBD1 (5 bases). The CDR3 runs to 15 residues. The ends were cut back, 0 bases at V and 5 bases at J, with 11 bases in the middle. The germline V gene has CDR1 MNHNY and CDR2 SVGAGI (reference sequence).

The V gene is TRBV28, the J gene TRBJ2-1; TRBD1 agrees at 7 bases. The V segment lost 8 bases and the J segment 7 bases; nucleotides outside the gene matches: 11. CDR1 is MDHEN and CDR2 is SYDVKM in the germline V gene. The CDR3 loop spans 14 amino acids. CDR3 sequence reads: CASFRDSALNEQFF. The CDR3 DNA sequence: TGTGCCAGCTTCCGGGACAGTGCTTTAAATGAGCAGTTCTTC.